The rows below give T cell receptor beta chains drawn from one sample of a study of OX40 agonist ivuxolimab in advanced cancers. The data were produced by immunoSEQ multiplex PCR, yet TCRdb's version contains in-frame clones alone and is incomplete. The table has approximately 15,000 clones, 85% to 90% seen once; the top ten hold roughly 70%. Sequencing was performed on CD4+ or CD8+ T cells sorted from blood, taken in a trial of the OX40 agonist ivuxolimab. The source is an adult with an advanced solid tumor such as melanoma, head and neck, liver or kidney cancer. The CDR3 runs from the conserved cysteine through the conserved F or W.

j_call | v_call | cdr3_aa
TRBJ2-7 | TRBV9 | CASSVATGRYEQYF
TRBJ2-7 | TRBV4-1 | CASSPWTGAYEQYF
TRBJ2-5 | TRBV14 | CASSPGLAGQETQYF
TRBJ2-1 | TRBV15 | CATSRGRGLAGGGDYNEQFF
TRBJ2-2 | TRBV29-1 | CSASGGGVAGELFF
TRBJ1-1 | TRBV7-2 | CASSSDRELNTEAFF
TRBJ1-3 | TRBV9 | CASSGIHSGNTIYF
TRBJ1-1 | TRBV19 | CASSRSLYTEAFF
- | TRBV7-6 | CASSPPAQGLHEQYF
TRBJ2-1 | TRBV19 | CASGHISYNEQFF
TRBJ1-5 | TRBV15 | CATSGTGDQPQHF
TRBJ2-7 | TRBV11-3 | CASSHGQSGEQYF
TRBJ2-7 | TRBV4-3 | CASSQGTGPYEQYF
TRBJ2-7 | TRBV4-3 | CASSHGTSGTYEQYF
TRBJ2-7 | TRBV9 | CASSGTGVDEQYF
TRBJ1-2 | TRBV27 | CASSLSVDSYGYTF
TRBJ1-2 | TRBV14 | CASSQVGNYGYTF
TRBJ2-7 | TRBV6-6 | CASSYRVGYEQYF
- | TRBV7-9 | CASSFWASGSYEQYF
TRBJ2-7 | TRBV13 | CASTKDRAYEQYF
TRBJ2-5 | TRBV29-1 | CSVGDLAETQYF
TRBJ2-7 | TRBV2 | CASSESTGGSYEQYF
TRBJ2-2 | TRBV15 | CATSDGSTGELFF
TRBJ1-1 | TRBV30 | CAWSVWGGNTEAFF
TRBJ2-7 | TRBV18 | CASSLRQNYEQYF
TRBJ1-6 | TRBV25-1 | CASSGDLYNSPLHF
TRBJ1-2 | TRBV20-1 | CSGWTLEGYTF
TRBJ2-7 | TRBV5-1 | CASSNPSGQVIYEQYF
TRBJ2-1 | TRBV4-1 | CASSHPSDEQFF
TRBJ1-1 | TRBV6-5 | CASSLGNSMNTEAFF
TRBJ1-2 | TRBV2 | CATYQGIRGYTF
TRBJ1-1 | TRBV7-8 | CASSLEVGVMNTEAFF
TRBJ2-7 | TRBV4-3 | CASSQGQGTYEQYF
TRBJ1-4 | TRBV6-4 | CASSAPGGQANEKLFF
TRBJ1-1 | TRBV19 | CASSIRVRAGYAEAFF
TRBJ1-1 | TRBV6-6 | CASSKDQSIANTEAFF
TRBJ1-3 | TRBV2 | CASSEWRSSGNTIYF
TRBJ2-1 | TRBV6-5 | CASKLAGGSHNEQFF
- | TRBV11-3 | CASSLRGARAYEQYF
TRBJ2-1 | TRBV11-3 | CASSSRYGERVNEQFF
TRBJ2-5 | TRBV29-1 | CSVDPGTGGVETQYF
TRBJ2-1 | TRBV9 | CASSSTGSYNEQFF
TRBJ2-7 | TRBV30 | CASSLRGARAYEQYF
TRBJ2-1 | TRBV4-1 | CASSQEGGTFYNEQFF
TRBJ1-2 | TRBV2 | CASSETGVKHGYTF
TRBJ2-3 | TRBV29-1 | CSVRDSLSDTQYF
TRBJ1-2 | TRBV5-6 | CASSLEVVGYTF
TRBJ1-1 | TRBV27 | CASSLQAGGVTEAFF
TRBJ1-4 | TRBV6-1 | CASSALRGKLFF
TRBJ2-3 | TRBV30 | CAWSVDRSTDTQYF
TRBJ1-4 | TRBV27 | CASKGLGEKLFF
TRBJ2-2 | TRBV11-3 | CASQRKSTAAVGELFF
TRBJ2-7 | TRBV27 | CASSSTSGPYEQYF
TRBJ1-2 | TRBV6-1 | CASSEWEVYYGYTF
TRBJ1-6 | TRBV6-4 | CASSDSVTGSLHF
TRBJ2-7 | TRBV6-5 | CASSYQRTGDYEQYF
TRBJ2-5 | TRBV14 | CARRGGIQETQYF
TRBJ1-2 | TRBV7-9 | CASSAGFDYGYTF